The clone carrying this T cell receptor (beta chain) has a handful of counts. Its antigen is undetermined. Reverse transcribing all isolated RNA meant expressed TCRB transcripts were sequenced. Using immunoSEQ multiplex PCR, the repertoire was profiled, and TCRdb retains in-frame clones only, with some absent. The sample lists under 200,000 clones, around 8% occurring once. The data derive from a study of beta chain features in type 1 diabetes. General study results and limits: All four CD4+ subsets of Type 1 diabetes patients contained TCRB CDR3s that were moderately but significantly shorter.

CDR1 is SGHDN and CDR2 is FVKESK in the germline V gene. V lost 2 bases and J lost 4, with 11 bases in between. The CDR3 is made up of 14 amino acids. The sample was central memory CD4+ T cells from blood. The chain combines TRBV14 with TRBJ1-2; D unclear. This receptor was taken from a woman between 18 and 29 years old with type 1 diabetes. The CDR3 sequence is CASSQLGESYGYTF. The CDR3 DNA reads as TGTGCCAGCAGCCAATTGGGAGAAAGCTATGGCTACACCTTC.